Reported below is one TCR beta chain. Its target is unknown. Both 60 Vbeta primers and 13 Jbeta primers went into the PCR. The repertoire was sequenced with immunoSEQ multiplex PCR; TCRdb's copy has only in-frame clones and lacks some. This sample has 70,000 to 95,000 clones, with more than 70% found just once. This entry is derived from a study of cytomegalovirus exposure and HLA in healthy donors. Study observations and caveats: In a later analysis, most CMV-associated TCR beta chains appeared HLA-restricted. TCR beta V- and J-gene trimming, according to a later analysis, was linked to a missense DCLRE1C variant. Most TCR sequences were uncommon, yet certain public TCRs appeared in many donors. Reported results showed that the classifier diagnosed cytomegalovirus status with high specificity and sensitivity.

Trimming stripped 0 bases from V and 2 bases from J, with 14 bases between. Germline CDR1 is LGHNT and CDR2 is FRNRAP. The CDR3 spans 17 residues. The clonotype comes from a man aged 18 to 30 in good health and CMV-seronegative. Specimen: PBMCs. The chain recombines TRBV12-5 with TRBJ1-5; the D is unclear. The CDR3 protein is CASGLVLIGSGNQPQHF. In DNA form, the CDR3 reads TGTGCTAGTGGTTTGGTACTAATCGGTTCGGGCAATCAGCCCCAGCATTTT.